A selection of T cell receptor beta chains follows, all from one sample in a study of Graves' ophthalmopathy and Graves' hyperthyroidism. TCRdb re-called the multiplex PCR reads with MiXCR, one entry per CDR3 protein. Of about 600,000 distinct CDR3 sequences in the sample, under 40% were seen once. The specimen sequenced was peripheral blood or thyroid tissue (not recorded which). Receptors originate from an adult man with Graves' hyperthyroidism. Each CDR3 is given with its conserved first and last residue. Fields, in order: D gene, V gene, J gene, clone size, CDR3 DNA, CDR3 protein. A D gene is named only where the DNA matches it firmly. Some rows mark clone size as missing; the rest say once, few, many or name a class of expanded clone.

TRBD1	TRBV12-3/TRBV12-4	TRBJ2-1	NA	TGTGCCAGCAAGATCAGGGGGCCTACCTACAATGAGCAGTTCTTC	CASKIRGPTYNEQFF
TRBD1	TRBV2	TRBJ1-6	few	TGTGCCAGCAGTGTACTCGGACAGGGGGGGTCACCCCTCCACTTT	CASSVLGQGGSPLHF
NA	TRBV10-3	TRBJ2-5	few	TGTGCCATCAGTGAGTCTACCTTAGGGGAGACCCAGTACTTC	CAISESTLGETQYF
TRBD2	TRBV7-3	TRBJ2-5	many	TGTGCCAGCAGCTGGGGGGGAGGGTCGGAGACCCAGTACTTC	CASSWGGGSETQYF
TRBD1	TRBV19	TRBJ2-7	many	TGTGCCAGTAGTATAGATAGGAGGACAGGGTCCTACGAGCAGTACTTC	CASSIDRRTGSYEQYF
NA	TRBV29-1	TRBJ2-6	NA	TGCAGCGATCAGGGGCCTGGGGCCAACGTCCTGACTTTC	CSDQGPGANVLTF
NA	TRBV9	TRBJ1-2	NA	TGTGCCAGCAGCAGTCAGGGCGGTGGCTACACCTTC	CASSSQGGGYTF
NA	TRBV2	TRBJ1-2	NA	TGTGCCAGCAGTGCTACGAATCCACGGGGACGCAACTATGGCTACACCTTC	CASSATNPRGRNYGYTF
NA	TRBV6-1	TRBJ1-1	NA	TGTGCCAGCAGACGGCTCCTCAGCGGGAACACTGAAGCTTTCTTT	CASRRLLSGNTEAFF
NA	TRBV19	TRBJ2-1	few	TGTGCCAGTAGTTCGGGACCATCCTACAATGAGCAGTTCTTC	CASSSGPSYNEQFF
NA	TRBV7-9	TRBJ2-7	NA	TGTGCCAGCAGCGATGAGACCGGGGATCAGTACTTC	CASSDETGDQYF
TRBD2	TRBV7-7	TRBJ2-5	many	TGTGCTAGCAGCCGCCGGCGGGAGCGGTCTGAGACCCAGTACTTC	CASSRRRERSETQYF
TRBD1	TRBV6-1	TRBJ2-5	few	TGTGCCAGCAGTTACGGGGCCAGGGGGAAGGAGACCCAGTACTTC	CASSYGARGKETQYF
NA	TRBV12-3/TRBV12-4	TRBJ1-1	few	TGTGCCAGCGAGAACACTGAAGCCTTCTTT	CASENTEAFF
NA	TRBV20-1	TRBJ2-7	NA	TGCAGTGCTTACGTGGGACTTCAGTCCTACGAGCAGTACTTC	CSAYVGLQSYEQYF
TRBD1	TRBV7-2	TRBJ2-7	few	TGTGCCAGCAGCTTCGGACAGGGTATTGGCGAAGAGCAGTACTTC	CASSFGQGIGEEQYF